The T cell receptor (beta chain) described here comes from a study of blood T cell repertoires in COVID-19. Study overall: The study drew acute and convalescent COVID-19 samples from the United States, Italy and Spain. Sample material is recorded as cDNA or gDNA derived from T cells, B-cell-depleted T cells, or PBMCs.

The V gene's germline CDR1 is MNHEY and CDR2 SVGEGT. The length of the CDR3 is 14 residues. V dropped 8 bases and J dropped 4 bases, with 17 bases sitting between them. In the source study's methods: Reference gene primer amplification yielded estimated nucleated cell counts. Clones were sequenced by immunoSEQ multiplex PCR, and TCRdb holds only the in-frame ones, with some missing. V, J and clone size derive from that table, while D and trimming were established from the DNA sequence. The sample yields 300,000 to 350,000 clones, 87% seen once. Material for sequencing was peripheral blood. The TCR sequence derives from a man aged 18 to 35 with active or convalescent COVID-19. V is TRBV6-2 or TRBV6-3 and J is TRBJ1-1; tentatively, D is TRBD1 (6 bases). CDR3 in DNA: TGTGCCAGCCGTTGGGAGGGGGTCGGCACTGAAGCTTTCTTT. Translating it yields CASRWEGVGTEAFF.